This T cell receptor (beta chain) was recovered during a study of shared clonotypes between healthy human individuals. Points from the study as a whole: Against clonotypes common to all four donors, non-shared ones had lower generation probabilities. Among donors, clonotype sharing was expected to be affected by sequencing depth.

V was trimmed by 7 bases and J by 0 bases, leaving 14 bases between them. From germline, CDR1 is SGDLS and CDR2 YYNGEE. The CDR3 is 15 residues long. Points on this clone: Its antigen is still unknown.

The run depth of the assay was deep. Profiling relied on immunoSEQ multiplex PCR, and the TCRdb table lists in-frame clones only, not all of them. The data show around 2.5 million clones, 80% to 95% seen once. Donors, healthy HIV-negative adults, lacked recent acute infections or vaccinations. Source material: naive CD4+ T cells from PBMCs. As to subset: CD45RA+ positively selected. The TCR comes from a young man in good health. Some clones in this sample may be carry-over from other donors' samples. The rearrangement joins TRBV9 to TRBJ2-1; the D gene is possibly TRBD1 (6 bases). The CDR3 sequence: CASSWTDSSYNEQFF. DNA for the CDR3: TGTGCCAGCTCGTGGACGGACAGCTCCTACAATGAGCAGTTCTTC.